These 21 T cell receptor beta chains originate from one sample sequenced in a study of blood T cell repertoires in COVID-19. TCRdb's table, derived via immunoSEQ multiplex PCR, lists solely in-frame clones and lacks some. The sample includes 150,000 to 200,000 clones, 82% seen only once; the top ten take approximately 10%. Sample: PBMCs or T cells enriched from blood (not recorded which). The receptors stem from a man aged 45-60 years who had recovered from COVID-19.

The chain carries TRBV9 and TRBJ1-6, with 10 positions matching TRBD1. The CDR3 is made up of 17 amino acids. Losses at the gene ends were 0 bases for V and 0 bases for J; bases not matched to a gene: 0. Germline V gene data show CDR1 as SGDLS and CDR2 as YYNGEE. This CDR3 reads CASSVGTGGSYNSPLHF. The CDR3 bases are TGTGCCAGCAGCGTAGGGACAGGGGGCTCCTATAATTCACCCCTCCACTTT.

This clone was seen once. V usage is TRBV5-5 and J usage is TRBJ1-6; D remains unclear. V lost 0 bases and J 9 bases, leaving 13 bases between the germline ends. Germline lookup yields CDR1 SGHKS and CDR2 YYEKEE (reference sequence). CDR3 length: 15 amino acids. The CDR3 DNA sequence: TGTGCCAGCAGCTTGGTCGACAATTTGGGTTCACCCCTCCACTTT. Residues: CASSLVDNLGSPLHF.

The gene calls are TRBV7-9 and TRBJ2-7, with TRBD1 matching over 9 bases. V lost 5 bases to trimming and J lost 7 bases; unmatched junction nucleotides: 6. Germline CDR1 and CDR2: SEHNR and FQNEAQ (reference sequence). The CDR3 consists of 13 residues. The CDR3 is CASSRDRAIEQYF. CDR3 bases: TGTGCCAGCAGCCGGGACAGGGCTATAGAGCAGTACTTC. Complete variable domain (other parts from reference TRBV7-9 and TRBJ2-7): DTGVSQNPRHKITKRGQNVTFRCDPISEHNRLYWYRQTLGQGPEFLTYFQNEAQLEKSRLLSDRFSAERPKGSFSTLEIQRTEQGDSAMYLCASSRDRAIEQYFGPGTRLTVT.

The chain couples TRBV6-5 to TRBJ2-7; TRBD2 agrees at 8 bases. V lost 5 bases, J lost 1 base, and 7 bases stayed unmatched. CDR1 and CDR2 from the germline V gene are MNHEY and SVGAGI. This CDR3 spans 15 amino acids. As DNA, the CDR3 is TGTGCCAGCAGTACCGCGGGGGGCGCTTCCTACGAGCAGTACTTC. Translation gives CASSTAGGASYEQYF.

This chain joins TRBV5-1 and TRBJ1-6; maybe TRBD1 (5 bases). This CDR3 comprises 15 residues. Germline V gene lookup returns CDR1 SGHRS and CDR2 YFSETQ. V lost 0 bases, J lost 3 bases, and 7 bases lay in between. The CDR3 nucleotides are TGCGCCAGCAGCTTGGCGACAGACTATAATTCACCCCTCCACTTT. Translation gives CASSLATDYNSPLHF.

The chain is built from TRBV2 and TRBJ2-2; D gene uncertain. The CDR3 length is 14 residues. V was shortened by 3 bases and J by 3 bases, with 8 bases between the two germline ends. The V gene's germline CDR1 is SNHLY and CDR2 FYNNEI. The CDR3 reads CASSEGEDTGELFF. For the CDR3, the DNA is TGTGCCAGCAGTGAGGGTGAGGACACCGGGGAGCTGTTTTTT.

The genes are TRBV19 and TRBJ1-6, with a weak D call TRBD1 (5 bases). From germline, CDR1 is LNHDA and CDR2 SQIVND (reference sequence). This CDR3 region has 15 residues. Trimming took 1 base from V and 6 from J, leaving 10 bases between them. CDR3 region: CASSIVAQGNSPLHF. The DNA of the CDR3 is TGTGCCAGTAGTATAGTGGCCCAGGGTAATTCACCCCTCCACTTT.

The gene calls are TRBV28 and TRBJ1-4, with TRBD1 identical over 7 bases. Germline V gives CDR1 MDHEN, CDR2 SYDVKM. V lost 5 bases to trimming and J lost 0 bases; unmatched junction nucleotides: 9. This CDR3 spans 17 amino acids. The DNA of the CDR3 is TGTGCCAGCAGTCCGATACAGGGGCCAGCAACTAATGAAAAACTGTTTTTT. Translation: CASSPIQGPATNEKLFF.

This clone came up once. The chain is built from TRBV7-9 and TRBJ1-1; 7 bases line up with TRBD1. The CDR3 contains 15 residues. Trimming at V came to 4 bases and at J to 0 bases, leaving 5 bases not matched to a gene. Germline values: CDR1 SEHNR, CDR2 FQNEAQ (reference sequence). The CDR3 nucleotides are TGTGCCAGCAGCTCCCACAGGGGAGTGAACACTGAAGCTTTCTTT. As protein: CASSSHRGVNTEAFF. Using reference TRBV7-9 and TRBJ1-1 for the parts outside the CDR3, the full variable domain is DTGVSQNPRHKITKRGQNVTFRCDPISEHNRLYWYRQTLGQGPEFLTYFQNEAQLEKSRLLSDRFSAERPKGSFSTLEIQRTEQGDSAMYLCASSSHRGVNTEAFFGQGTRLTVV.

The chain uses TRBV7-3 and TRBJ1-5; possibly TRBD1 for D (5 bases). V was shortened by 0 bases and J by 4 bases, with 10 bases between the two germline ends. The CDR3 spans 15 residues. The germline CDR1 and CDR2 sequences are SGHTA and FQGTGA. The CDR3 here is CASSLTTQVNQPQHF. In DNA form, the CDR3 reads TGTGCCAGCAGCTTAACAACACAGGTGAATCAGCCCCAGCATTTT. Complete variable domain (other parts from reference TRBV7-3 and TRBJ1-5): GAGVSQTPSNKVTEKGKYVELRCDPISGHTALYWYRQSLGQGPEFLIYFQGTGAADDSGLPNDRFFAVRPEGSVSTLKIQRTERGDSAVYLCASSLTTQVNQPQHFGDGTRLSIL.

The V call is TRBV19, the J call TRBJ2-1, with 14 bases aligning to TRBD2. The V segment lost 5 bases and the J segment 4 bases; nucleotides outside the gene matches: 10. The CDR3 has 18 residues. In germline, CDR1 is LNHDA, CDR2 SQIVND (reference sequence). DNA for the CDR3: TGTGCCAGTAGTTCGCGACACGGGACTAGCGGGGGTTACAATGAGCAGTTCTTC. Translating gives CASSSRHGTSGGYNEQFF. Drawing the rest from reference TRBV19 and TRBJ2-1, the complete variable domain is DGGITQSPKYLFRKEGQNVTLSCEQNLNHDAMYWYRQDPGQGLRLIYYSQIVNDFQKGDIAEGYSVSREKKESFPLTVTSAQKNPTAFYLCASSSRHGTSGGYNEQFFGPGTRLTVL.

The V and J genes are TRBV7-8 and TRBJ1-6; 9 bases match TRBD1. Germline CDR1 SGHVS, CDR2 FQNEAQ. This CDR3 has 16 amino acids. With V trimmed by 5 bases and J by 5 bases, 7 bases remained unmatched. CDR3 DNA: TGTGCCAGCAGCCCAGGACAGGGGTCTCATAATTCACCCCTCCACTTT. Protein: CASSPGQGSHNSPLHF. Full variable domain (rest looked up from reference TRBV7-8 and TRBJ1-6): GAGVSQSPRYKVAKRGQDVALRCDPISGHVSLFWYQQALGQGPEFLTYFQNEAQLDKSGLPSDRFFAERPEGSVSTLKIQRTQQEDSAVYLCASSPGQGSHNSPLHFGNGTRLTVT.

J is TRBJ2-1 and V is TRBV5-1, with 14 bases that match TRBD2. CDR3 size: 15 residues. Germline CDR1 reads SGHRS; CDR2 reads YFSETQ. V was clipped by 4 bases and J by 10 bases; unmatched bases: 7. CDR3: CASSDGTSGRSEQFF. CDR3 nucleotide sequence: TGCGCCAGCAGCGACGGGACTAGCGGGAGAAGCGAGCAGTTCTTC.

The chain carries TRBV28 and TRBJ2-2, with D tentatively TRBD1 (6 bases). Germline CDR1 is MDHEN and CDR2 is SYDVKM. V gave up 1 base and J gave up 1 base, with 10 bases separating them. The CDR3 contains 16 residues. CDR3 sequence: CASSLSVGGNTGELFF. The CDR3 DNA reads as TGTGCCAGCAGTTTATCGGTAGGGGGGAACACCGGGGAGCTGTTTTTT.

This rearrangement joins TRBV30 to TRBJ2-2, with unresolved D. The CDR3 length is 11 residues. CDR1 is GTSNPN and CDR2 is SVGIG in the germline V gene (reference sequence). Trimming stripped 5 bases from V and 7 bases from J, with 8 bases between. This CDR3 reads CAWAFGGELFF. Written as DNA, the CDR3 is TGTGCCTGGGCCTTCGGCGGGGAGCTGTTTTTT. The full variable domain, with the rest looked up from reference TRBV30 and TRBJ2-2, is SQTIHQWPATLVQPVGSPLSLECTVEGTSNPNLYWYRQAAGRGLQLLFYSVGIGQISSEVPQNLSASRPQDRQFILSSKKLLLSDSGFYLCAWAFGGELFFGEGSRLTVL.

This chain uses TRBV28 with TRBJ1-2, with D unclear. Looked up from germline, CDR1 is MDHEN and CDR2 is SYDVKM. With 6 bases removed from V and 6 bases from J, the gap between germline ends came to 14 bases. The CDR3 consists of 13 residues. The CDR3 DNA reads TGTGCCAGCAGCCCAGAATATTCGAATGGCTACACCTTC. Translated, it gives CASSPEYSNGYTF.

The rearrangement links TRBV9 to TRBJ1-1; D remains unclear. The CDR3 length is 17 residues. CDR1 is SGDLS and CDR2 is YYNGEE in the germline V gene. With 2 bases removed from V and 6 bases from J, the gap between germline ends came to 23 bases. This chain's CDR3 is CASSVGGRLKDGSEAFF. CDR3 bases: TGTGCCAGCAGCGTCGGTGGCAGGTTGAAGGATGGCTCTGAAGCTTTCTTT.

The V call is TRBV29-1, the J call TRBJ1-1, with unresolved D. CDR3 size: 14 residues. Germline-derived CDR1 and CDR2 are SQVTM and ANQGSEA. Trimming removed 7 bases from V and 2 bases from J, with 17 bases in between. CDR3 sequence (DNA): TGCAGCGCTGCCCTACAGCTAACAAACACTGAAGCTTTCTTT. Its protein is CSAALQLTNTEAFF. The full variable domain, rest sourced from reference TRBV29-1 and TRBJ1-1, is SAVISQKPSRDICQRGTSLTIQCQVDSQVTMMFWYRQQPGQSLTLIATANQGSEATYESGFVIDKFPISRPNLTFSTLTVSNMSPEDSSIYLCSAALQLTNTEAFFGQGTRLTVV.

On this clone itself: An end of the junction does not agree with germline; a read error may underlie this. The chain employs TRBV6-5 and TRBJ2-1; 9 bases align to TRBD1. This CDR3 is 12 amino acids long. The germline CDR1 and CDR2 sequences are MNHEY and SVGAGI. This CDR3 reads CAGRTGAGAVLF. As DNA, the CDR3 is TGTGCCGGACGGACAGGGGCCGGGGCAGTTCTCTTC.

Written as DNA, the CDR3 is TGTGCCACAACGGACAGGGTCATGGGGGAGCTGTTTTTT. Its translation is CATTDRVMGELFF. The rearrangement links TRBV24-1 to TRBJ2-2; TRBD1 agrees at 8 bases. The trim removed 10 bases at V and 8 bases at J, leaving 8 bases unmatched. CDR1 KGHDR and CDR2 SFDVKD come from the germline V gene. CDR3 length: 13 amino acids.

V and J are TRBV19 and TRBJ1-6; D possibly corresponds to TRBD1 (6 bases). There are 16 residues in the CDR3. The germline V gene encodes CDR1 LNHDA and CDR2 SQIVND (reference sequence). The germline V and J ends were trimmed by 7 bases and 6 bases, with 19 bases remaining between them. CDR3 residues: CASTLRRDTGNSPLHF. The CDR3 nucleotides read TGTGCCAGTACCCTCCGCCGGGACACGGGTAATTCACCCCTCCACTTT.